This T cell receptor beta chain was profiled in a study of human T cells and chemical hapten exposure. Across the study: In the sensitization step, 2% DPC was placed on approximately 2 cm by approximately 2 cm of upper inner arm skin.

The sample holds a few counts of this clonotype. CDR3 length: 14 amino acids. The V gene lost 10 bases and the J gene lost 1 base, with 18 bases spanning the gap. Germline V gene sequence: CDR1 SGHNT, CDR2 YYREEE (reference sequence). TCRdb itself ran the RACE reads through MiXCR, one entry per CDR3 protein. The sample holds some 330,000 distinct CDR3 sequences, roughly 6% seen once. The time point was: pre-sensitization, week 0. This sample's treatment: therapeutic diphenylcyclopropenone sensitization with weekly scalp DPC. From whole blood left unfractionated, total RNA was extracted. The rearrangement links TRBV5-4 to TRBJ2-7; D perhaps matches TRBD1 (6 bases). The receptor was isolated from a woman younger than 30 with alopecia areata. Some clones in this sample may be carry-over from other donors' samples. Sequenced material: whole blood, taken in connection with sensitization to the hapten diphenylcyclopropenone (DPC). The CDR3 region is CAGLSGTPSYEQYF. In DNA, the CDR3 is TGTGCCGGTCTGTCCGGGACACCTTCCTACGAGCAGTACTTC.